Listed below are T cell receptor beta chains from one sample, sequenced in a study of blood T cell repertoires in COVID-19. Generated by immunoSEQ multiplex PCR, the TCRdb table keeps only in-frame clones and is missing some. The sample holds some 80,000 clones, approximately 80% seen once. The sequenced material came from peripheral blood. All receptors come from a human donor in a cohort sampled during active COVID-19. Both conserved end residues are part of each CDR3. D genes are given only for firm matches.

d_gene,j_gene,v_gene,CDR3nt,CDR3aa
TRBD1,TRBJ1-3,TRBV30,TGTGCCTGGAGTGTTAGCGGCAGGGGGCGCTCTGGAAACACCATATATTTT,CAWSVSGRGRSGNTIYF
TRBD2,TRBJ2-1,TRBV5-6,TGTGCCAGCAGTCTCCCCGGGACTAGCGGGAGGAATGAGCAGTTCTTC,CASSLPGTSGRNEQFF
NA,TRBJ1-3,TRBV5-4,TGTGCCAGCAGCTTGAATTCCGGGTTTGGAAACACCATATATTTT,CASSLNSGFGNTIYF
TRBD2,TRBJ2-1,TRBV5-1,TGCGCCAGCACCTCTAGCGGGGGCCAGGGGAATGAGCAGTTCTTC,CASTSSGGQGNEQFF
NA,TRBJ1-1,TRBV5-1,TGCGCCAGCAGAACACAGGTGGCGAACACTGAAGCTTTCTTT,CASRTQVANTEAFF
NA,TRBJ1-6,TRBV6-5,TGTGCCAGCACCGACAGGCTTAACACCCTCCACTTT,CASTDRLNTLHF
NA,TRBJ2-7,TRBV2,TGTGCCAGCTTGCGGGACAGATCAGTTCGGCAGTACTTC,CASLRDRSVRQYF
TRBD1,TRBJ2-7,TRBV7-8,TGTGCCAGCAGCCCTGGGACAGGGCAGGACGAGCAGTACTTC,CASSPGTGQDEQYF
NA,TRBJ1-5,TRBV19,TGTGCCAGTAGTAAGAGGGATGTTGGCAATCAGCCCCAGCATTTT,CASSKRDVGNQPQHF
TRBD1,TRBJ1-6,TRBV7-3,TGTGCCAGCAGCCCGGGGACAGCTTATAATTCACCCCTCCACTTT,CASSPGTAYNSPLHF